The following is a T cell receptor beta chain sequence with its context. As yet, its antigen is unknown. The sample belongs to a study of cytomegalovirus exposure and HLA in healthy donors. Study details: Of all 400 or so donors who were genotyped, roughly 81% belonged to the Caucasian-associated ancestry cluster. General study points: Common viral pathogens were later found to be apparently linked to several of the most significant clusters.

Germline lookup yields CDR1 SGHNT and CDR2 YYREEE (reference sequence). The V and J ends lost 3 bases and 5 bases respectively, with 17 bases between them. CDR3 length equals 15 residues. Primers for the PCR totalled 60 Vbeta and 13 Jbeta. The method was immunoSEQ multiplex PCR; TCRdb's version includes in-frame clones alone and lacks a portion of them. This table has about 100,000 clones, roughly three quarters appearing once. The sequence was collected from a female donor in good health and CMV-seropositive. Sequencing input: PBMCs. The chain carries TRBV5-4 and TRBJ1-1; maybe TRBD1 (5 bases). CDR3 bases: TGTGCCAGCAGCTCACGGACGGGGGGGAGTACTGAAGCTTTCTTT. It specifies CASSSRTGGSTEAFF. Based on the CDR3 plus reference TRBV5-4 and TRBJ1-1, the full variable domain is ETGVTQSPTHLIKTRGQQVTLRCSSQSGHNTVSWYQQALGQGPQFIFQYYREEENGRGNFPPRFSGLQFPNYSSELNVNALELDDSALYLCASSSRTGGSTEAFFGQGTRLTVV.